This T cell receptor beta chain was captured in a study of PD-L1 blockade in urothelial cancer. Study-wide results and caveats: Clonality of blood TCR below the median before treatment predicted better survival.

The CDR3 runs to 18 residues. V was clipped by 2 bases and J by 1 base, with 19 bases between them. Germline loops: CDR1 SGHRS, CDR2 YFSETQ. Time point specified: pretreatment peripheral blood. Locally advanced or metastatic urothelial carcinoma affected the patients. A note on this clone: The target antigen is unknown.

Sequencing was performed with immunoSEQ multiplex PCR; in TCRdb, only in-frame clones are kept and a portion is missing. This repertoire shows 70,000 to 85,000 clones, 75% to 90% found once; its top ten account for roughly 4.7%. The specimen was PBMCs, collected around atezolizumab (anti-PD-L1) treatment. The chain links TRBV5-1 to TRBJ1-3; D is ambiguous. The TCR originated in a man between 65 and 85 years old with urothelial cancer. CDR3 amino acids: CASSLRGGLRGSGNTIYF. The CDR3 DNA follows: TGCGCCAGCAGCTTACGAGGCGGGCTACGGGGATCTGGAAACACCATATATTTT.